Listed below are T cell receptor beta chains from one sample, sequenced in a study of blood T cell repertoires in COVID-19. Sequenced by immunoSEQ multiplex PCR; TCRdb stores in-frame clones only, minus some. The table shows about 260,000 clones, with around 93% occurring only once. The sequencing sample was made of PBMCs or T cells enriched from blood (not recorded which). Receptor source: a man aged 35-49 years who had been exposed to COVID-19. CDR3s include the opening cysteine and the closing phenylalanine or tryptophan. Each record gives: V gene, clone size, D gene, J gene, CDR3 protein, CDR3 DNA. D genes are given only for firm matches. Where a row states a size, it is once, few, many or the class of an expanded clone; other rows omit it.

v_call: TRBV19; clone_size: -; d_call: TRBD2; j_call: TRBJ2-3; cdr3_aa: CASSREGYTDTQYF; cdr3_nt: TGTGCCAGTTCGAGGGAGGGCTACACAGATACGCAGTATTTT
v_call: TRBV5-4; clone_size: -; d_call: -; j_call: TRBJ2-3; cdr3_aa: CASSLAGFTDTQYF; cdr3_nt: TGTGCCAGCAGCTTGGCGGGATTCACAGATACGCAGTATTTT
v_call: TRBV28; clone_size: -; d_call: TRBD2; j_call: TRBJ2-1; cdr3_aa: CASSLSLAGLNEQFF; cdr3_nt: TGTGCCAGCAGTTTATCACTAGCGGGATTGAATGAGCAGTTCTTC
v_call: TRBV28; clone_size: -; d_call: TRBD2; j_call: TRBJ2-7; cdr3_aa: CATTIAGGYEQYF; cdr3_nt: TGTGCCACCACCATAGCGGGAGGATACGAGCAGTACTTC
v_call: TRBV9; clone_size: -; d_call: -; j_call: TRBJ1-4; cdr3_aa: CASSVFPTTNEKLFF; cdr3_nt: TGTGCCAGCAGCGTGTTCCCTACAACTAATGAAAAACTGTTTTTT
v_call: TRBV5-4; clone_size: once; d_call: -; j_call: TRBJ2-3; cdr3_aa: CASSSPGADTQYF; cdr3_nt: TGTGCCAGCAGCTCTCCAGGGGCAGATACGCAGTATTTT
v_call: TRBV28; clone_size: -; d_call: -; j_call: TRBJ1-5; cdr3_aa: CASSFLPQHF; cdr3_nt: TGTGCCAGCAGTTTCCTGCCCCAGCATTTT
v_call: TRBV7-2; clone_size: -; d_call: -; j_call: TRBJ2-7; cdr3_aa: CASSLAGGGSYEQYF; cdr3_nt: TGTGCCAGCAGCTTAGCTGGAGGTGGGTCCTACGAGCAGTACTTC
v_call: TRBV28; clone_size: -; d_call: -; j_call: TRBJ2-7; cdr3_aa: CASSLALAGPYEQYF; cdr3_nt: TGTGCCAGCAGTTTAGCCCTCGCGGGACCGTACGAGCAGTACTTC
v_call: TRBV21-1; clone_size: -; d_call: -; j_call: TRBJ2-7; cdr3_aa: CASSQTCYEQYF; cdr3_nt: TGTGCCAGCAGCCAAACTTGTTACGAGCAGTACTTC
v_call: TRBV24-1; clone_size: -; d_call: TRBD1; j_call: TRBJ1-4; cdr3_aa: CATSDPGQGVEKLFF; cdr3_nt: TGTGCCACCAGTGATCCGGGACAGGGGGTTGAAAAACTGTTTTTT
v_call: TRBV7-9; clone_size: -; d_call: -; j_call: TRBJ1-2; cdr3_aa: CASSNREEGYTF; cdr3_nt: TGTGCCAGCAGCAACCGCGAGGAAGGCTACACCTTC
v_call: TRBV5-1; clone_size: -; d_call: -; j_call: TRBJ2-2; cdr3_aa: CASSPGTPNTGELFF; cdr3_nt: TGCGCCAGCAGCCCAGGGACACCGAACACCGGGGAGCTGTTTTTT
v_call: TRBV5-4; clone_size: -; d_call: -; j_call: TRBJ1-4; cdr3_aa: CASSLDGEGEKLFF; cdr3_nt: TGTGCCAGCAGCCTGGATGGGGAGGGGGAAAAACTGTTTTTT
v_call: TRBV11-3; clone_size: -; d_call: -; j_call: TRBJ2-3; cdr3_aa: CASSLNQDTQYF; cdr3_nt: TGTGCCAGCAGCTTAAATCAAGATACGCAGTATTTT
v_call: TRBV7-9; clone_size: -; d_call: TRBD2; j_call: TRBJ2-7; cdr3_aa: CASSPRLAARYEQYF; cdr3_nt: TGTGCCAGCAGCCCCAGACTAGCGGCCAGATACGAGCAGTACTTC
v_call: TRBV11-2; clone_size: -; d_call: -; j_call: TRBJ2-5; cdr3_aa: CASSFSTQAVGTQYF; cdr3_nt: TGTGCCAGCAGCTTTTCAACCCAGGCTGTTGGGACCCAGTACTTC
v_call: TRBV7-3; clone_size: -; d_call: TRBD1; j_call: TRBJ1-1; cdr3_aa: CASGQGNTEAFF; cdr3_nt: TGTGCCAGTGGACAGGGGAACACTGAAGCTTTCTTT
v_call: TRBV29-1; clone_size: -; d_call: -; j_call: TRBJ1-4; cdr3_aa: CSGWLSLSEKLFF; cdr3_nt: TGCAGCGGGTGGTTGTCCTTGAGTGAAAAACTGTTTTTT
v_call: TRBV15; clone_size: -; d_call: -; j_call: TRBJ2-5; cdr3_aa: CATSGGTSQETQYF; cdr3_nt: TGTGCCACCAGCGGGGGGACTTCCCAAGAGACCCAGTACTTC
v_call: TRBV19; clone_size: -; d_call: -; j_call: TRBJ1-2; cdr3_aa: CASSFYVGGGDGYTF; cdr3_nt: TGTGCCAGTAGCTTTTATGTAGGGGGGGGCGATGGCTACACCTTC
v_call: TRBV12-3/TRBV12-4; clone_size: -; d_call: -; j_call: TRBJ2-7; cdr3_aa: CASKRSEEQYF; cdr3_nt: TGTGCCAGCAAACGGTCTGAAGAGCAGTACTTC
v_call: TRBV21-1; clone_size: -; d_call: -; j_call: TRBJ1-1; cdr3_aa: CASSGPNRDNALGTEAFF; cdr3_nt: TGTGCCAGCAGCGGCCCAAACCGGGACAACGCGCTGGGAACTGAAGCTTTCTTT
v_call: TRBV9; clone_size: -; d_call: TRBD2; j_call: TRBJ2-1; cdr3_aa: CASSSPTSGINYNEQFF; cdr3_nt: TGTGCCAGCAGCTCCCCCACTAGCGGGATTAACTACAATGAGCAGTTCTTC
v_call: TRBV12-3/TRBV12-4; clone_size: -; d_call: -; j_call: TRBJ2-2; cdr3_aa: CASSRSETGELFF; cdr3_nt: TGTGCCAGCAGTAGATCTGAGACCGGGGAGCTGTTTTTT
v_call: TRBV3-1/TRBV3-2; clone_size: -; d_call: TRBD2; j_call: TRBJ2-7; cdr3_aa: CASSQGASGRYYEQYF; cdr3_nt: TGTGCCAGCAGCCAAGGGGCTAGCGGGAGATACTACGAGCAGTACTTC
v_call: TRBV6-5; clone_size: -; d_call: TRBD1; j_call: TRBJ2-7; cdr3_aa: CASRLGQASYEQYF; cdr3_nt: TGTGCCAGCAGACTTGGACAGGCCTCCTACGAGCAGTACTTC
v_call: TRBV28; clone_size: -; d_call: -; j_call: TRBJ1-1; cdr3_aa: CAITSNTEAFF; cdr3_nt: TGTGCCATTACTTCGAACACTGAAGCTTTCTTT
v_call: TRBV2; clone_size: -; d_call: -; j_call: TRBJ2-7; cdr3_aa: CASSGTELGEQYF; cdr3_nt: TGTGCCAGCAGTGGGACAGAGTTAGGCGAGCAGTACTTC
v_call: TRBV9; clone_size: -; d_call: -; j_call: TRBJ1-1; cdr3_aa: CASSENSGHLNTEAFF; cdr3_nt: TGTGCCAGCAGCGAGAATTCGGGACATCTGAACACTGAAGCTTTCTTT
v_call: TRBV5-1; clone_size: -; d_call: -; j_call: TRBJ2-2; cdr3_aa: CASSLVSAANTGELFF; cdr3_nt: TGCGCCAGCAGCTTGGTCAGCGCAGCGAACACCGGGGAGCTGTTTTTT
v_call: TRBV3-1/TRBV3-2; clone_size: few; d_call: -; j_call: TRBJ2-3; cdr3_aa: CASSQGGDTQYF; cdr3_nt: TGTGCCAGCAGCCAAGGAGGAGATACGCAGTATTTT
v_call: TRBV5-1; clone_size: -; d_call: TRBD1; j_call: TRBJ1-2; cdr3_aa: CASSSTGEYGYTF; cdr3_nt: TGCGCCAGCAGCTCAACAGGGGAGTATGGCTACACCTTC
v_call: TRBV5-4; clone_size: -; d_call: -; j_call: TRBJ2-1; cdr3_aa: CASSSRDLVENEQFF; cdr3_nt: TGTGCCAGCAGTTCCCGGGACTTGGTAGAGAATGAGCAGTTCTTC
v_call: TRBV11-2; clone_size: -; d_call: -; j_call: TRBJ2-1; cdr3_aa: CASSLRGGAYNEQFF; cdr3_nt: TGTGCCAGCAGCTTACGTGGGGGCGCATACAATGAGCAGTTCTTC
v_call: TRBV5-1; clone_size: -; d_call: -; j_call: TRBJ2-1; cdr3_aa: CASSLQERGEQFF; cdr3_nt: TGCGCCAGCAGCTTACAGGAAAGGGGTGAGCAGTTCTTC
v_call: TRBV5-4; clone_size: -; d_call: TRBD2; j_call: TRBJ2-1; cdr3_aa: CASSKNSGGINEQFF; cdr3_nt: TGTGCCAGCAGCAAAAATAGCGGGGGCATCAATGAGCAGTTCTTC
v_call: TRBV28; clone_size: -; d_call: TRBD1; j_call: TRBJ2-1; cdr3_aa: CASRQQGSASYEQFF; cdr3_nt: TGTGCCAGCAGACAACAGGGGTCAGCAAGCTATGAGCAGTTCTTC
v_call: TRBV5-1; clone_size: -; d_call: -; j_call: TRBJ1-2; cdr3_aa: CASSSGHIDNYGYTF; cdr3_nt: TGCGCCAGCAGCTCAGGACATATCGATAACTATGGCTACACCTTC
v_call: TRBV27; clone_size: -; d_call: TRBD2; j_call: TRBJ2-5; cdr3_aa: CASSLWGGGETQYF; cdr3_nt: TGTGCCAGCAGTTTATGGGGCGGGGGAGAGACCCAGTACTTC
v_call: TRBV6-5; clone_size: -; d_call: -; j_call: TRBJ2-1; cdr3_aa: CASSLLAPSSYNEQFF; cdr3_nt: TGTGCCAGCAGTTTACTAGCTCCTAGCTCCTACAATGAGCAGTTCTTC
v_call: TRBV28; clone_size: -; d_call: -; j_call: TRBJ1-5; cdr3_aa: CASSLSAGWRGNQPQHF; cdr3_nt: TGTGCCAGCAGTTTATCGGCAGGCTGGAGGGGCAATCAGCCCCAGCATTTT
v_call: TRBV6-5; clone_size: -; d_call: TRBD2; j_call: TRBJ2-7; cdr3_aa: CASSSGGSSYEQYF; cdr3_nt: TGTGCCAGCAGTTCGGGGGGTAGCTCCTACGAGCAGTACTTC
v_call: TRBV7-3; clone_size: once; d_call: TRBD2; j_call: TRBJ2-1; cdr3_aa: CASSLAGGAHSSSYNEQFF; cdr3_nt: TGTGCCAGCAGCTTGGCGGGAGGCGCGCACTCGAGCTCCTACAATGAGCAGTTCTTC
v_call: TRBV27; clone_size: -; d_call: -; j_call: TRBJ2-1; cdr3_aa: CASAGIANEQFF; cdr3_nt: TGTGCCAGCGCCGGGATCGCCAATGAGCAGTTCTTC
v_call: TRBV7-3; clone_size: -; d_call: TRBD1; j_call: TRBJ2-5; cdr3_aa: CASSPGQGLIGETQYF; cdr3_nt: TGTGCCAGCAGCCCTGGACAGGGTCTAATAGGAGAGACCCAGTACTTC
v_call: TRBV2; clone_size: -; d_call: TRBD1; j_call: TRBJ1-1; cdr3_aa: CASRPQGAGTEAFF; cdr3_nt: TGTGCCAGCAGGCCACAGGGGGCGGGCACTGAAGCTTTCTTT
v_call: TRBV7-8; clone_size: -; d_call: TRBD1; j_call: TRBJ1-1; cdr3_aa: CASSLYSNTGGTEAFF; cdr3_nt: TGTGCCAGCAGCTTATATTCCAACACAGGGGGCACTGAAGCTTTCTTT
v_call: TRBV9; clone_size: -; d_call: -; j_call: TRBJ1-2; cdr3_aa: CASSPGGNYGYTF; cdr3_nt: TGTGCCAGCAGCCCGGGGGGTAACTATGGCTACACCTTC
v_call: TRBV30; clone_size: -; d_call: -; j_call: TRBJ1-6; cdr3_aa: CAWSFGGATNSPLHF; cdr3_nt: TGTGCCTGGAGTTTCGGAGGGGCGACTAATTCACCCCTCCACTTT